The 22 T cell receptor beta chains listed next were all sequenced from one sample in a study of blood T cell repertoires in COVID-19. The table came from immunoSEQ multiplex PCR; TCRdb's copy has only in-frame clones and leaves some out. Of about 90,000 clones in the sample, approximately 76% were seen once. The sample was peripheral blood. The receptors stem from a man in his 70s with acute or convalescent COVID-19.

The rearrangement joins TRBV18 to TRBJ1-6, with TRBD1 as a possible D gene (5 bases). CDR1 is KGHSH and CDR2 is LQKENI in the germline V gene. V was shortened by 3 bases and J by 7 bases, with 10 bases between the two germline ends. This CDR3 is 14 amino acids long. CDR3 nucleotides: TGTGCCAGCTCACCGGGGACTGGGAATTCACCCCTCCACTTT. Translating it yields CASSPGTGNSPLHF.

The CDR3 nucleotides are TGTGCCAGCAGTGAATCCCGGGACAGCAATGAAAAACTGTTTTTT. Encoded protein: CASSESRDSNEKLFF. V gene TRBV6-1 combines with J gene TRBJ1-4; 7 bases align to TRBD1. CDR1 is MNHNS and CDR2 is SASEGT in the germline V gene. V was pared by 2 bases and J by 5 bases, with 5 bases of the junction left unmatched. There are 15 residues in the CDR3.

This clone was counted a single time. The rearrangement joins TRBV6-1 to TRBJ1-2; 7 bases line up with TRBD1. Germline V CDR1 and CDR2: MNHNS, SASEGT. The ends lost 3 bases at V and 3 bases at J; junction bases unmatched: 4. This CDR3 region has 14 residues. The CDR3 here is CASSDRGYDYGYTF. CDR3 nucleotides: TGTGCCAGCAGTGACAGGGGGTATGACTATGGCTACACCTTC.

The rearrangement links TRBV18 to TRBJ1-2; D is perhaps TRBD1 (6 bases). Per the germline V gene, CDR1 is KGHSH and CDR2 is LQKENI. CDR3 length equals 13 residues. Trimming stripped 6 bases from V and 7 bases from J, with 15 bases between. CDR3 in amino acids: CASSRGGSVGYTF. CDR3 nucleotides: TGTGCCAGCTCCAGGGGAGGGTCCGTTGGCTACACCTTC.

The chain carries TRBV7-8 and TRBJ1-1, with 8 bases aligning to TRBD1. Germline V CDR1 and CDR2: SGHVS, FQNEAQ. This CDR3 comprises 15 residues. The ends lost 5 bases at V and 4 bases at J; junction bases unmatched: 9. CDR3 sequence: CASSAGTGGFTEAFF. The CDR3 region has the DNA TGTGCCAGCAGCGCAGGAACAGGGGGTTTCACTGAAGCTTTCTTT.

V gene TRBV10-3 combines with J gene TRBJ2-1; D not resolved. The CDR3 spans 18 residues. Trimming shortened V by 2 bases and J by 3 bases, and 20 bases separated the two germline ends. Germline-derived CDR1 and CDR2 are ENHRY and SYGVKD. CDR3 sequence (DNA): TGTGCCATCAGTGAGCCCACCATCGCGGAGACTTTCTACAATGAGCAGTTCTTC. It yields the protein CAISEPTIAETFYNEQFF.

The CDR3 DNA follows: TGTGCCAGCAGTTTTGGGACAGGGAAGGGTGAAAAACTGTTTTTT. It encodes CASSFGTGKGEKLFF. J is TRBJ1-4 and V is TRBV27, with 9 bases identical to TRBD1. The V gene end was trimmed by 3 bases and the J gene end by 7 bases; junction bases not matched to a gene: 6. The germline gives CDR1 MNHEY, CDR2 SMNVEV (reference sequence). The CDR3 extends over 15 amino acids.

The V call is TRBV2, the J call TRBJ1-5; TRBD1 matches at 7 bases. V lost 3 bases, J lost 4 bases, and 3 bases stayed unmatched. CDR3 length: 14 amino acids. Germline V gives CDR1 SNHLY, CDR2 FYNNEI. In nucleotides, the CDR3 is TGTGCCAGCAGTGACTTGACAGGGAATCAGCCCCAGCATTTT. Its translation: CASSDLTGNQPQHF.

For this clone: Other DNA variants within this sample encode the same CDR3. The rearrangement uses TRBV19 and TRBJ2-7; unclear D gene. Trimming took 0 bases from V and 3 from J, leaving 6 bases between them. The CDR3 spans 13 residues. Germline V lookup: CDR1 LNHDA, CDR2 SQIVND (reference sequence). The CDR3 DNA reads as TGTGCCAGTAGTATAGAACTGAGCTACGAGCAGTACTTC. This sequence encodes CASSIELSYEQYF.

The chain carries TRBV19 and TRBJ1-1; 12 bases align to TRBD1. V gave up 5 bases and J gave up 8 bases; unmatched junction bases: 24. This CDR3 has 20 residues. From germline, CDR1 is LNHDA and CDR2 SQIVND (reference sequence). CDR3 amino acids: CASSSTLYSSRDRGRVEAFF. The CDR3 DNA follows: TGTGCCAGTAGTTCGACTCTATATTCTTCCCGGGACAGGGGGCGCGTCGAAGCTTTCTTT.

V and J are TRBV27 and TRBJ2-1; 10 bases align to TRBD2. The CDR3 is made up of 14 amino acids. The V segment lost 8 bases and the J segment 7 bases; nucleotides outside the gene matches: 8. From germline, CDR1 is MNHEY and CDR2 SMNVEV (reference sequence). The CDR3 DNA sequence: TGTGCCAGCTCTCGGACTAGCGGTAAAAATGAGCAGTTCTTC. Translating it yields CASSRTSGKNEQFF.

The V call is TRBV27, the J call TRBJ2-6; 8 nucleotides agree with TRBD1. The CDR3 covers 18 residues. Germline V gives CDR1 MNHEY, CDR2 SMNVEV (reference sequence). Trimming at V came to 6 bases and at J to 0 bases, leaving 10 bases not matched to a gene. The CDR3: CASRRQGLGDSGANVLTF. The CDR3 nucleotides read TGTGCCAGCAGGCGACAGGGGTTGGGAGACTCTGGGGCCAACGTCCTGACTTTC.

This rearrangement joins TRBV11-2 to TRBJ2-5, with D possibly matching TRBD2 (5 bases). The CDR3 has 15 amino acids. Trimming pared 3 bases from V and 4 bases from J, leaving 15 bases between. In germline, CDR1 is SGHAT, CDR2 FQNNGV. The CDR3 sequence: CASSLLPGKRETQYF. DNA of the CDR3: TGTGCCAGCAGCTTGTTGCCGGGAAAGAGAGAGACCCAGTACTTC.

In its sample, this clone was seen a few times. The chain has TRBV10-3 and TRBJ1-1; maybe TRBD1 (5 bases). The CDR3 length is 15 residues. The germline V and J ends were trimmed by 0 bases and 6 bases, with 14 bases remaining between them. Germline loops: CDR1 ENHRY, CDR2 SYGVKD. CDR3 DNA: TGTGCCATCAGTGAGTCCCCTCAGGGTATGGCTGAAGCTTTCTTT. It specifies CAISESPQGMAEAFF.

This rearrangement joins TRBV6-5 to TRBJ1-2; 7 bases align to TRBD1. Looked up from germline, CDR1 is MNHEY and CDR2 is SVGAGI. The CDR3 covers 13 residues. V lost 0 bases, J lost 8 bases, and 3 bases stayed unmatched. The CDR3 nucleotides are TGTGCCAGCAGTTACTCAAGAGGGGGCGGCTACACCTTC. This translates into CASSYSRGGGYTF.

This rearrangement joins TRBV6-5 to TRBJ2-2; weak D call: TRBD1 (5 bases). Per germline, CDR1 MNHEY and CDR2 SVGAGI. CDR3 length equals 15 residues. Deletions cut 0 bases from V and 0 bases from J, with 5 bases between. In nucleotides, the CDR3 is TGTGCCAGCAGTTACTCGGGGCCGAACACCGGGGAGCTGTTTTTT. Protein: CASSYSGPNTGELFF.

The CDR3 sequence: CATSSTGSYEQYV. The CDR3, as DNA: TGTGCCACCAGCTCGACTGGTTCCTACGAGCAGTACGTC. The rearrangement links TRBV15 to TRBJ2-7; no clear D. Germline loops: CDR1 LNHNV, CDR2 YYDKDF (reference sequence). The CDR3 is made up of 13 amino acids. The V and J ends lost 5 bases and 1 base respectively, with 9 bases between them.

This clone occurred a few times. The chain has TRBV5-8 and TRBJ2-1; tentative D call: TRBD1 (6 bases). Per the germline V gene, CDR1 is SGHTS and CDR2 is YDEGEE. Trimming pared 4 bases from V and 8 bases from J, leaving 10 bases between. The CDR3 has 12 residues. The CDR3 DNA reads TGTGCCAGCAGCGTAAACAGGGATGAGCAGTTCTTC. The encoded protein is CASSVNRDEQFF.

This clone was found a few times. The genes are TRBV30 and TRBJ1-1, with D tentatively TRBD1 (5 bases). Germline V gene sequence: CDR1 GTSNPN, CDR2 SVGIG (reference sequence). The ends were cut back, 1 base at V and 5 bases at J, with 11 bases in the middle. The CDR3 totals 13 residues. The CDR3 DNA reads TGTGCCTGGAGTGATCCGGGGGGGACTGAAGCTTTCTTT. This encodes CAWSDPGGTEAFF.

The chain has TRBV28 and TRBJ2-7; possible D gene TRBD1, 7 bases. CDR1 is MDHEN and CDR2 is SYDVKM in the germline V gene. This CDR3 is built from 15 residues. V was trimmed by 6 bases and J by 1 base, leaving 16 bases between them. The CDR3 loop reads CASREGAFDSYEQYF. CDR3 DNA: TGTGCCAGCAGGGAGGGGGCTTTTGATTCCTACGAGCAGTACTTC.

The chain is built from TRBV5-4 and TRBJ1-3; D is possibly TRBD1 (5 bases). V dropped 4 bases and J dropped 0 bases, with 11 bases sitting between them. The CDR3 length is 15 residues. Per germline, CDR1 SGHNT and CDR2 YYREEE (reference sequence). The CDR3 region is CASSRDSSSGNTIYF. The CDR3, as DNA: TGTGCCAGCAGCCGCGACAGTTCCTCTGGAAACACCATATATTTT.

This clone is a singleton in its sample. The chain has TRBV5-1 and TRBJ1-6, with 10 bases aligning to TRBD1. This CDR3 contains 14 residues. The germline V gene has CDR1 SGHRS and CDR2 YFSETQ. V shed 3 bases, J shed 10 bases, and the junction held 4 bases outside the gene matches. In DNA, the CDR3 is TGCGCCAGCAGCTCCGGGACAGGGGAATCACCCCTCCACTTT. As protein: CASSSGTGESPLHF.